Below are 27 T cell receptor beta chains sequenced from a single sample in a study of identifying expanded T cells in peripheral blood (dated by TCRdb to the late 2010s). The library was built by means of the immunoSEQ multiplex PCR assay. TCRdb took over this immuneACCESS table, retaining in-frame rearrangements with V and J assigned. Such tables are incomplete; in checked studies, under half of the missing clones stem from an unresolved V gene, and the remainder is unexplained. The sample yields approximately 120,000 clones; 88% were counted once. The ten largest clones capture under 9% of the sample. Source material: blood. The receptors shown here come from a person aged 18 to 70 in good health.

The genes are TRBV11-1 and TRBJ1-4; D ambiguous. The V end lost 3 bases, the J end lost 0 bases, and 8 bases lay between the germline ends. Germline V gives CDR1 SGHAT, CDR2 FQDESV (reference sequence). The CDR3 is 15 residues long. CDR3 in DNA: TGTGCCAGCAGCTTGAGCGGAGCAACTAATGAAAAACTGTTTTTT. It codes for CASSLSGATNEKLFF.

The rearrangement uses TRBV10-1 and TRBJ2-5; either TRBD1 or TRBD2 may fit D (5 bases each). The CDR3 spans 15 residues. Trimming pared 0 bases from V and 3 bases from J, leaving 11 bases between. CDR1 is WNHNN, CDR2 SYGVQD, per germline (reference sequence). CDR3 nucleotide sequence: TGCGCCAGCAGTGAGTCATACGGGGCGAAAGAGACCCAGTACTTC. This codes for CASSESYGAKETQYF.

This clone was seen more than once but under ten times. This sequence joins TRBV7-6 and TRBJ1-6, with D unresolved. Germline values: CDR1 SGHVS, CDR2 FNYEAQ. This CDR3 is built from 12 residues. V was cut by 1 base and J by 8 bases, with 3 bases left in between. CDR3 DNA sequence: TGTGCCAGCAGCTTAGGGGATTCACCCCTCCACTTT. Encoded protein: CASSLGDSPLHF.

This clone was picked up one time. The chain links TRBV18 to TRBJ2-5; 11 bases match TRBD1. J was trimmed by 3 bases and V by 4 bases; bases with no gene match: 4. Germline V gene lookup returns CDR1 KGHSH and CDR2 LQKENI. The CDR3 totals 15 residues. The CDR3 DNA follows: TGTGCCAGCTCACGAGGGACAGGGGGTAAAGAGACCCAGTACTTC. Translated: CASSRGTGGKETQYF.

The rearrangement uses TRBV29-1 and TRBJ1-1; maybe TRBD1 (5 bases). Germline values: CDR1 SQVTM, CDR2 ANQGSEA. Trimming removed 6 bases from V and 8 bases from J, with 16 bases in between. This CDR3 region has 12 residues. CDR3 protein: CSVLGQSFEAFF. The CDR3 DNA follows: TGCAGCGTGCTGGGGCAGAGCTTCGAAGCTTTCTTT.

This chain joins TRBV7-8 and TRBJ1-5, with no clear D. Trimming took 4 bases from V and 1 from J, leaving 11 bases between them. The V gene's germline CDR1 is SGHVS and CDR2 FQNEAQ. CDR3 length: 15 residues. The CDR3 DNA is TGTGCCAGCAGCTCCAGTAGGGTAAGCAATCAGCCCCAGCATTTT. It is translated as CASSSSRVSNQPQHF.

The V and J genes are TRBV4-1 and TRBJ2-1; TRBD2 might be the D (6 bases). Per germline, CDR1 MGHRA and CDR2 YSYEKL. V gave up 0 bases and J gave up 9 bases, with 21 bases separating them. The CDR3 covers 17 residues. The CDR3 region is CASSQDRTNRLGGEQFF. As DNA, the CDR3 is TGCGCCAGCAGCCAAGATCGCACGAACCGCCTGGGGGGTGAGCAGTTCTTC.

The chain uses TRBV19 and TRBJ2-3; TRBD2 aligns across 7 bases. CDR3 length: 16 residues. J was trimmed by 3 bases and V by 7 bases; bases with no gene match: 13. Per germline, CDR1 LNHDA and CDR2 SQIVND (reference sequence). In nucleotides, the CDR3 is TGTGCCAGTAAGGGTAGGGTTGGCGGGGGAACAGATACGCAGTATTTT. This sequence encodes CASKGRVGGGTDTQYF.

This clone has only one observation. This chain joins TRBV12-2 and TRBJ2-7; the table assigns TRBD2, which was not confirmed against the DNA. TRBV12-2 is recorded as a pseudogene. There are 12 residues in the CDR3. The DNA for the CDR3 is TGTGCAAGTCGCTTATGGAGATACGAGCAGTACTTC. This translates into CASRLWRYEQYF.

This chain links TRBV28 with TRBJ2-7; 12 positions match TRBD2. V lost 3 bases, J lost 1 base, and 7 bases stayed unmatched. From germline, CDR1 is MDHEN and CDR2 SYDVKM. The CDR3 runs 17 residues. The CDR3 nucleotides are TGTGCCAGCAGTTTGAAACTAGCGGGAGGTTATTCCTACGAGCAGTACTTC. Amino acid sequence: CASSLKLAGGYSYEQYF.

The chain uses TRBV5-6 and TRBJ1-1, with D unresolved. Trimming cost V 3 bases and J 5 bases, with 11 bases left between them. Germline-derived CDR1 and CDR2 are SGHDT and YYEEEE. This CDR3 is built from 13 residues. The CDR3 here is CASSSVTNTEAFF. The DNA of the CDR3 is TGTGCCAGCAGCTCGGTTACTAATACTGAAGCTTTCTTT.

This clone was recorded once. J is TRBJ2-7 and V is TRBV6-5; a possible D gene is TRBD1 (6 bases). CDR1 is MNHEY and CDR2 is SVGAGI in the germline V gene. The CDR3 runs 15 residues. Trimming took 7 bases from V and 1 from J, leaving 17 bases between them. CDR3 sequence (DNA): TGTGCCAGCATGCTCTTGGACAGAACATCCTACGAGCAGTACTTC. It codes for CASMLLDRTSYEQYF.

The rearrangement links TRBV7-2 to TRBJ1-2, with D possibly matching TRBD1 (5 bases). Deletions cut 4 bases from V and 5 bases from J, with 11 bases between. CDR1 and CDR2 (germline): SGHTA, FQGNSA. CDR3 length equals 13 residues. CDR3 in amino acids: CASSSGTLYGYTF. The CDR3 DNA reads TGTGCCAGCAGCTCCGGGACGCTTTATGGCTACACCTTC.

The chain links TRBV2 to TRBJ1-4, with D possibly matching TRBD1 (5 bases). The germline V and J ends were trimmed by 9 bases and 7 bases, with 12 bases remaining between them. The germline V gene has CDR1 SNHLY and CDR2 FYNNEI. This CDR3 is built from 12 residues. CDR3 nucleotides: TGTGCCAGTAACCAGGGAATTGAAAAACTGTTTTTT. It codes for CASNQGIEKLFF.

The genes are TRBV5-1 and TRBJ2-1, with D maybe TRBD2 (6 bases). The CDR3 spans 15 residues. Germline V gene data show CDR1 as SGHRS and CDR2 as YFSETQ. V gave up 4 bases and J gave up 0 bases, with 11 bases separating them. CDR3 sequence: CASSLIADSYNEQFF. For the CDR3, the DNA is TGCGCCAGCAGCCTAATAGCGGACTCCTACAATGAGCAGTTCTTC. The whole variable domain, filled in from reference TRBV5-1 and TRBJ2-1, reads KAGVTQTPRYLIKTRGQQVTLSCSPISGHRSVSWYQQTPGQGLQFLFEYFSETQRNKGNFPGRFSGRQFSNSRSEMNVSTLELGDSALYLCASSLIADSYNEQFFGPGTRLTVL.

As concerns this clone: An end of the junction differs from the germline gene, which may be a read error. The chain recombines TRBV7-2 with TRBJ2-5; 10 bases line up with TRBD2. Germline lookup yields CDR1 SGHTA and CDR2 FQGNSA. The CDR3 covers 17 residues. The CDR3: CASSLGVAGGRQEAQYF. DNA of the CDR3: TGTGCCAGCAGTCTAGGGGTAGCGGGGGGCCGCCAAGAGGCCCAGTACTTC.

The V gene is TRBV10-2, the J gene TRBJ2-7; possibly TRBD1 for D (5 bases). This CDR3 has 14 residues. CDR1 WSHSY and CDR2 SAAADI come from the germline V gene. The ends were cut back, 2 bases at V and 0 bases at J, with 8 bases in the middle. The CDR3 is CASSEEQASYEQYF. In DNA, the CDR3 is TGCGCCAGCAGTGAGGAACAGGCCTCCTACGAGCAGTACTTC.

This clone appeared a few times. This CDR3 reads CASSLGGPNSPLHF. Written as DNA, the CDR3 is TGCGCCAGCAGCTTGGGGGGACCGAATTCACCCCTCCACTTT. V is TRBV5-1 and J is TRBJ1-6; the D gene is possibly TRBD1 (5 bases). CDR1 is SGHRS, CDR2 YFSETQ, per germline. The CDR3 runs to 14 residues. The V gene lost 0 bases and the J gene lost 7 bases, with 8 bases spanning the gap.

A few counts support this clone. The rearrangement links TRBV4-1 to TRBJ1-1; maybe TRBD1 (6 bases). Germline V lookup: CDR1 MGHRA, CDR2 YSYEKL. The CDR3 has 16 amino acids. Trimming removed 0 bases at V and 1 base at J, with 12 bases between. The CDR3 sequence: CASSQDRRGGNTEAFF. CDR3 DNA sequence: TGCGCCAGCAGCCAAGATCGCCGAGGGGGGAACACTGAAGCTTTCTTT.

The chain links TRBV5-1 to TRBJ1-6; 7 nucleotides agree with TRBD1. Trimming took 4 bases from V and 6 from J; bases not matched to a gene: 10. Germline V gives CDR1 SGHRS, CDR2 YFSETQ. There are 16 residues in the CDR3. The chain's CDR3 is CASSPAPGTANSPLHF. In nucleotides, the CDR3 is TGCGCCAGCAGCCCCGCCCCCGGGACAGCTAATTCACCCCTCCACTTT.

The count of this clone is one. The CDR3 DNA reads TGCGCCAGCAGCCAAGATCTAACGGACAGGGCAAATGAGCAGTTCTTC. This codes for CASSQDLTDRANEQFF. The chain recombines TRBV4-3 with TRBJ2-1; 8 nucleotides line up with TRBD1. Trimming took 0 bases from V and 7 from J; bases not matched to a gene: 8. The germline V gene has CDR1 LGHNA and CDR2 YSLEER. The CDR3 is 16 amino acids.

The chain carries TRBV7-8 and TRBJ1-1; D perhaps matches TRBD1 (5 bases). Germline V lookup: CDR1 SGHVS, CDR2 FQNEAQ. This CDR3 is 14 amino acids long. With 5 bases removed from V and 1 base from J, the gap between germline ends came to 11 bases. The chain's CDR3 is CASSGRVGNTEAFF. The CDR3, as DNA: TGTGCCAGCAGCGGCAGGGTAGGGAACACTGAAGCTTTCTTT.

This chain uses TRBV5-1 with TRBJ2-1; D unclear. V gave up 1 base and J gave up 8 bases, with 16 bases separating them. This CDR3 region has 15 residues. Germline CDR1 reads SGHRS; CDR2 reads YFSETQ. In DNA, the CDR3 is TGCGCCAGCAGCTTGCATGGCGCTTCGACCGATGAGCAGTTCTTC. Its protein product is CASSLHGASTDEQFF.

This chain uses TRBV25-1 with TRBJ2-7, with TRBD2 identical over 8 bases. This CDR3 has 13 residues. Trimming cost V 2 bases and J 7 bases; bases outside gene matches: 4. Germline lookup yields CDR1 MGHDK and CDR2 SYGVNS. The CDR3 is CASSEGSGEEQYF. CDR3 sequence (DNA): TGTGCCAGCAGTGAAGGTAGCGGGGAGGAGCAGTACTTC.

V is TRBV29-1 and J is TRBJ2-7; possible D gene TRBD2, 5 bases. This CDR3 has 12 amino acids. V was shortened by 3 bases and J by 2 bases, with 8 bases between the two germline ends. Per the germline V gene, CDR1 is SQVTM and CDR2 is ANQGSEA. CDR3 DNA sequence: TGCAGCGTTGAGGAGGCTGCCTACGAGCAGTACTTC. It is translated as CSVEEAAYEQYF.

The genes are TRBV15 and TRBJ1-2; TRBD1 agrees at 8 bases. CDR3 length: 15 residues. Germline CDR1 is LNHNV and CDR2 is YYDKDF (reference sequence). V gave up 5 bases and J gave up 4 bases; unmatched junction bases: 9. This CDR3 reads CATSGRTGQIYGYTF. The CDR3 region has the DNA TGTGCCACCAGCGGGAGGACAGGGCAAATCTATGGCTACACCTTC.

The chain has TRBV4-3 and TRBJ2-1; 13 bases align to TRBD2. Germline CDR1 LGHNA, CDR2 YSLEER. After removal of 6 bases from V and 8 bases from J, the junction contained 10 bases not matched to a gene. This CDR3 region has 16 residues. The CDR3 here is CASSRTSGGSRDEQFF. The CDR3 coding sequence is TGCGCCAGCAGTCGGACTAGCGGGGGCTCTAGGGATGAGCAGTTCTTC.